This T cell receptor beta chain was captured by sequencing in a study of shared clonotypes between healthy human individuals. There are 14 residues in the CDR3. Germline CDR1 reads MDHEN; CDR2 reads SYDVKM. V shed 0 bases and J shed 5 bases, with 8 bases lying between them. Clones were sequenced by immunoSEQ multiplex PCR, and TCRdb holds only the in-frame ones, with some missing. The sample yields around 2.5 million clones, more than 85% seen once. Donors were healthy HIV-negative adults without recent acute infections or vaccinations. The sequenced material came from naive CD4+ T cells from PBMCs. Subset given: CD45RA+ positively selected. This sequence was found in a man between 18 and 29 years old in good health. Some clones in this sample may be carry-over from other donors' samples. The rearrangement links TRBV28 to TRBJ1-5; the D gene is possibly TRBD1 (5 bases). The CDR3 is CASSLWRGHQPQHF. In nucleotides, the CDR3 is TGTGCCAGCAGTTTATGGAGGGGACATCAGCCCCAGCATTTT. Based on the CDR3 plus reference TRBV28 and TRBJ1-5, the full variable domain is DVKVTQSSRYLVKRTGEKVFLECVQDMDHENMFWYRQDPGLGLRLIYFSYDVKMKEKGDIPEGYSVSREKKERFSLILESASTNQTSMYLCASSLWRGHQPQHFGDGTRLSIL.